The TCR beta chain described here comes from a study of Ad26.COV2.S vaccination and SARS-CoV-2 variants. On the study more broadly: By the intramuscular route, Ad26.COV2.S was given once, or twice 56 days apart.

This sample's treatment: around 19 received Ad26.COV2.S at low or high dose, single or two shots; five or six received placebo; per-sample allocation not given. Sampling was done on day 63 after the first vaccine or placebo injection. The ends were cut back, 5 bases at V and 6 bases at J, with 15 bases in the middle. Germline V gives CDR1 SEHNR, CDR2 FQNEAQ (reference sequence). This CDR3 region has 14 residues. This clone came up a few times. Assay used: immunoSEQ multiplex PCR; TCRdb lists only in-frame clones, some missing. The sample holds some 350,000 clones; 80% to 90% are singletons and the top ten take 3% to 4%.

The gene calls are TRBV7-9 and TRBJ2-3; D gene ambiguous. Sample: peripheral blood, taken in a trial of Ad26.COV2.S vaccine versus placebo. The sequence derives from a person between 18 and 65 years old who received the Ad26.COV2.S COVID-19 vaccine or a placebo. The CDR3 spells CASSPQNQDDTQYF. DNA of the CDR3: TGTGCCAGCAGCCCCCAGAACCAAGACGATACGCAGTATTTT. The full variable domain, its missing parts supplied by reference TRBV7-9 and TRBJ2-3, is DTGVSQNPRHKITKRGQNVTFRCDPISEHNRLYWYRQTLGQGPEFLTYFQNEAQLEKSRLLSDRFSAERPKGSFSTLEIQRTEQGDSAMYLCASSPQNQDDTQYFGPGTRLTVL.